The clone carrying this T cell receptor beta chain has a single count. What it binds is not known. The CDR3 spans 13 residues. The trim removed 7 bases at V and 7 bases at J, leaving 6 bases unmatched. Germline V gives CDR1 MNHNY, CDR2 SVGAGI (reference sequence). The sample comes from a study of OX40 agonist ivuxolimab in advanced cancers. Study conclusions and caveats: Both blood CD4+ and CD8+ T cells showed clonal growth by week 6 at 0.1 to 3.0 mg/kg. Researchers report that CD8+ T cells had, on average, more expanded clones than CD4+. Clonal expansion among partial responders at 0.1-3.0 mg/kg ranked near the lowest.

Using immunoSEQ multiplex PCR, the repertoire was profiled, and TCRdb retains in-frame clones only, with some absent. Of more than 45,000 clones in the sample, approximately 91% were seen once. The V gene is TRBV6-6, the J gene TRBJ1-5, with 8 bases identical to TRBD1. Sequences were derived from CD4+ or CD8+ T cells sorted from blood, sampled in a trial of the OX40 agonist ivuxolimab. This TCR derives from an adult with an advanced solid tumor such as melanoma, head and neck, liver or kidney cancer. CDR3 nucleotides: TGTGCCAGCAAGACAGGGGAGCCCCAGCCCCAGCATTTT. Its translation is CASKTGEPQPQHF.